This T cell receptor beta chain was recovered during a study of control samples from healthy donors and cancer patients. Sequencing was performed with immunoSEQ multiplex PCR; in TCRdb, only in-frame clones are kept and a portion is missing. The repertoire holds roughly 130,000 clones, with about 92% as singletons. This clone was detected only once. This TCR derives from a man aged 45-60 years with head and neck cancer. Sequences were obtained from PBMCs.

CDR3 coding DNA: TGTGCCAGCAGCTTCCCTAGACTACGAACGACTCCTTATACCTTC. Translating gives CASSFPRLRTTPYTF. The chain combines TRBV7-9 with TRBJ1-2; D is unclear. Germline-derived CDR1 and CDR2 are SEHNR and FQNEAQ (reference sequence). The CDR3 contains 15 residues. V lost 3 bases, J lost 14 bases, and 25 bases lay in between.